Listed here is a single T cell receptor (beta chain). The data derive from a study of cytomegalovirus exposure and HLA in healthy donors. The PCR employed 60 Vbeta primers together with 13 Jbeta primers. This table comes from immunoSEQ multiplex PCR, and its TCRdb copy is limited to in-frame clones, with some not included. Counted here are 150,000 to 200,000 clones, about 77% occurring once; the ten biggest clones make up 4.5% to 7.5%. V was cut by 1 base and J by 0 bases, with 10 bases left in between. The germline gives CDR1 MNHNS, CDR2 SASEGT. CDR3 length: 16 residues. The chain combines TRBV6-1 with TRBJ1-3; D is ambiguous. The sequenced sample consisted of PBMCs. The origin of this receptor is a woman aged 30 to 39 in good health and CMV-seropositive. Written as DNA, the CDR3 is TGTGCCAGCAGTGAAGGCGTGGGAGCCTCTGGAAACACCATATATTTT. Encoded protein: CASSEGVGASGNTIYF.